The clone carrying this TCR beta chain was found a few times. As yet, its antigen is unknown. This entry belongs to a study of T-cell memory formation after mild COVID-19. The overall study: The study found TCR clusters largely donor specific. Study-level points and caveats: A second wave of clones peaked on day 37, and their SARS-CoV-2 specificity went unconfirmed. Memory sampled before infection contained some responding clones, suggesting cross-reactive memory joined.

The ends were cut back, 0 bases at V and 1 base at J, with 6 bases in the middle. Germline CDR1 is LGHNA and CDR2 is YSLEER. The CDR3 covers 14 residues. TCRdb analysed the 5' RACE reads with MiXCR anew, one entry per CDR3 protein. The data contain 55,000 to 80,000 distinct CDR3 sequences, 9.3% of them seen just once; the ten biggest clones take up about 1%. The rearrangement uses TRBV4-3 and TRBJ1-2, with D perhaps matching TRBD1 (5 bases). Material for sequencing was PBMCs or a T cell subset sorted from them (not recorded which). This TCR was sampled from a man between 18 and 35 years old who had mild COVID-19 (a few samples of this study predate the infection). Cell type and time point are not known. The DNA for the CDR3 is TGCGCCAGCAGCCAAGAAGACAGTAACTATGGCTACACCTTC. This gives the protein CASSQEDSNYGYTF.